This T cell receptor beta chain was sequenced during a study of shared clonotypes between healthy human individuals. The V gene's germline CDR1 is SGHDT and CDR2 YYEEEE. CDR3 length: 15 residues. V lost 4 bases and J 4 bases, leaving 17 bases between the germline ends. Assay: immunoSEQ multiplex PCR; the TCRdb copy retains only in-frame clones and omits some. The repertoire consists of roughly 1.4 million clones, with 98% occurring once and the leading ten covering around 0.38%. The origin of this receptor is a man aged 30 to 39 in good health. Sequenced: naive CD4+ T cells sorted from blood. Indicated subset: CD45RA+ positively selected. This sequence joins TRBV5-6 and TRBJ1-2; the D is unclear. The CDR3 loop is CASSPRDLGFYGYTF. In DNA, the CDR3 is TGTGCCAGCAGCCCCCGGGATCTGGGATTCTATGGCTACACCTTC. The entire variable domain, with the rest obtained from reference TRBV5-6 and TRBJ1-2, is as follows: DAGVTQSPTHLIKTRGQQVTLRCSPKSGHDTVSWYQQALGQGPQFIFQYYEEEERQRGNFPDRFSGHQFPNYSSELNVNALLLGDSALYLCASSPRDLGFYGYTFGSGTRLTVV.